Below are 11 T cell receptor beta chains sequenced from a single sample in a study of PD-1 blockade in classical Hodgkin lymphoma. The time point here: cycle 4 day 1 (C4D1), after six to seven weeks of nivolumab. Each patient relapsed following autologous stem cell transplantation, and prior brentuximab vedotin exposure differed. TCRdb's copy holds only in-frame clones and misses some; the assay was immunoSEQ multiplex PCR. The sample has 25,000 to 35,000 clones, around three quarters seen once. Sequencing was performed on peripheral blood mononuclear cells (PBMCs), taken before the fourth cycle of nivolumab. The receptors come from a human donor with classical Hodgkin lymphoma.

This clone has a handful of counts. V usage is TRBV30 and J usage is TRBJ1-1, with D hard to call. Trimming pared 2 bases from V and 3 bases from J, leaving 13 bases between. Per the germline V gene, CDR1 is GTSNPN and CDR2 is SVGIG (reference sequence). The CDR3 is 14 amino acids. In DNA, the CDR3 is TGTGCCTGGAGTCGAAAAGGCGAGGACACTGAAGCTTTCTTT. Translation gives CAWSRKGEDTEAFF.

The CDR3 reads CASSKGALQGGTEAFF. The CDR3 nucleotides are TGTGCCAGCAGCAAAGGGGCCCTGCAGGGAGGAACTGAAGCTTTCTTT. The rearrangement joins TRBV21-1 to TRBJ1-1. TRBV21-1 is labeled a pseudogene. There are 16 residues in the CDR3.

The chain links TRBV29-1 to TRBJ1-1, with D unresolved. V lost 4 bases to trimming and J lost 3 bases, with 12 bases between them. This CDR3 contains 13 residues. Germline CDR1 is SQVTM and CDR2 is ANQGSEA. The CDR3 is CSVGKRVDTEAFF. Written as DNA, the CDR3 is TGCAGCGTTGGTAAGCGGGTTGACACTGAAGCTTTCTTT.

The chain links TRBV5-1 to TRBJ1-3; 7 bases match TRBD1. Germline CDR1 SGHRS, CDR2 YFSETQ. The CDR3 loop spans 15 amino acids. V trimming: 2 bases; J trimming: 2 bases; junction bases outside the gene matches: 4. Here the CDR3 reads CASSFNTGAGNTIYF. Here the CDR3 DNA reads TGCGCCAGCAGCTTCAACACAGGGGCTGGAAACACCATATATTTT.

V usage is TRBV10-2 and J usage is TRBJ2-3, with D possibly being TRBD2 (7 bases). CDR1 WSHSY and CDR2 SAAADI come from the germline V gene. The CDR3 contains 16 residues. V lost 2 bases and J 3 bases, leaving 15 bases between the germline ends. The CDR3 DNA sequence: TGCGCCAGCAGTGAGGAGGGGGGAGCGGGGACAGATACGCAGTATTTT. This gives the protein CASSEEGGAGTDTQYF.

V is TRBV19 and J is TRBJ2-1; D uncertain. V was pared by 3 bases and J by 12 bases, with 21 bases between. The length of the CDR3 is 15 residues. Germline V gene lookup returns CDR1 LNHDA and CDR2 SQIVND (reference sequence). In DNA, the CDR3 is TGTGCCAGTAGTATTTGGGCCATCCAAAACGTGCGGCAGTTCTTC. As protein: CASSIWAIQNVRQFF.

The chain joins TRBV4-2 to TRBJ1-2, with TRBD1 as a possible D gene (6 bases). Germline V CDR1 and CDR2: LGHNA, YNFKEQ. Trimming pared 0 bases from V and 2 bases from J, leaving 10 bases between. The CDR3 has 15 residues. Here the CDR3 reads CASSQDLQGNYGYTF. The CDR3 nucleotides are TGTGCCAGCAGCCAAGATCTTCAGGGGAACTATGGCTACACCTTC.

The chain carries TRBV19 and TRBJ2-1, with D perhaps being TRBD1 or TRBD2 (5 bases each). Trimming removed 5 bases at V and 0 bases at J, with 11 bases between. The V gene's germline CDR1 is LNHDA and CDR2 SQIVND (reference sequence). The CDR3 spans 15 residues. The CDR3 coding sequence is TGTGCCAGTAGTTTAAGGGACCACTCCTACAATGAGCAGTTCTTC. This sequence encodes CASSLRDHSYNEQFF.

The chain recombines TRBV2 with TRBJ1-1, with 7 nucleotides matching TRBD1. The CDR3 extends over 13 amino acids. The trim removed 6 bases at V and 0 bases at J, leaving 1 base unmatched. Germline assignment: CDR1 SNHLY and CDR2 FYNNEI. The CDR3 spells CASRQGMNTEAFF. As DNA, the CDR3 is TGTGCCAGCAGACAGGGGATGAACACTGAAGCTTTCTTT.

This rearrangement joins TRBV4-1 to TRBJ2-5, with 9 bases aligning to TRBD2. There are 17 residues in the CDR3. From germline, CDR1 is MGHRA and CDR2 YSYEKL. Trimming removed 0 bases from V and 1 base from J; junction bases left unmatched: 6. The DNA for the CDR3 is TGCGCCAGCAGCCAAGATTTCGCGGGAGGGGGCCAAGAGACCCAGTACTTC. Translating gives CASSQDFAGGGQETQYF.

This rearrangement joins TRBV18 to TRBJ2-1; 11 bases agree with TRBD2. The CDR3 totals 16 residues. The ends lost 6 bases at V and 9 bases at J; junction bases unmatched: 13. Germline CDR1 is KGHSH and CDR2 is LQKENI. The CDR3 DNA reads TGTGCCAGCTCCCACGGGCTAGCGGGAGGTTTGGGTGAGCAGTTCTTC. Protein sequence: CASSHGLAGGLGEQFF.